The rows below give T cell receptor beta chains drawn from one sample of a study of vaccination and CD4 T cells after COVID-19. Their recognized antigens are unknown. A single record per CDR3 protein comes from TCRdb applying MiXCR to the PCR reads. This repertoire shows 14,000 to 15,000 distinct CDR3 sequences, about 26% found once; its top ten account for about 25%. Sequencing was performed on cultured CD4+ T cells from blood. The receptors shown here come from a human donor with COVID-19. CDR3s include the opening cysteine and the closing phenylalanine or tryptophan. Fields, in order: CDR3 DNA, CDR3 protein, V gene, clone size, J gene, D gene. A D gene is named only where the DNA matches it firmly. Expanded clones are given a class, and other clones once, few, many or no size at all.

TGCAGTGCTAGAGAGGCCCTAACCGGGGAGCTGTTTTTT | CSAREALTGELFF | TRBV20-1 | few | TRBJ2-2 | .
TGTGCCAGTAGTAGTGCCAGGACCGCGAACACCGGGGAGCTGTTTTTT | CASSSARTANTGELFF | TRBV19 | few | TRBJ2-2 | .
TGTGCCAGCATGCAGGGGGCGGCCGAGCAGTACTTC | CASMQGAAEQYF | TRBV2 | . | TRBJ2-7 | TRBD1
TGTGCCAGCAGTTTAGGTCGTACCGGGGAGCTGTTTTTT | CASSLGRTGELFF | TRBV12-3/TRBV12-4 | . | TRBJ2-2 | .
TGTGCCAGCAGTTACCGGGAGAGCAATCAGCCCCAGCATTTT | CASSYRESNQPQHF | TRBV6-5 | few | TRBJ1-5 | .
TGTGCCAGCAGTTGGGGTTCACCCCTCCACTTT | CASSWGSPLHF | TRBV6-2/TRBV6-3 | . | TRBJ1-6 | .
TGCAGTGCTAGTTTGAGGGCGAGTAACATTCAGTACTTC | CSASLRASNIQYF | TRBV20-1 | medium-sized | TRBJ2-4 | .
TGCAGCGTTGAGCCCCAGGGGACGTATGGCTACACCTTC | CSVEPQGTYGYTF | TRBV29-1 | few | TRBJ1-2 | .
TGCGCCAGCAGCCAAGATGGGGCCGGCGTGGAGGTTGGCTACACCTTC | CASSQDGAGVEVGYTF | TRBV4-3 | . | TRBJ1-2 | .
TGTGCCAGCAGCGCCAGGGCCACCTATGGCTACACCTTC | CASSARATYGYTF | TRBV5-8 | . | TRBJ1-2 | .
TGTGCCAGCGGAGGGAGTCAGGGAACTGAAAAACTGTTTTTT | CASGGSQGTEKLFF | TRBV2 | medium-sized | TRBJ1-4 | .
TGTGCCAGCAGCCGTGGACTAGCGGGGCCAGAGACCCAGTACTTC | CASSRGLAGPETQYF | TRBV7-2 | few | TRBJ2-5 | TRBD2
TGTGCCAGCAGTGAAGGCTGGACAGGGCGAGATACGCAGTATTTT | CASSEGWTGRDTQYF | TRBV6-1 | few | TRBJ2-3 | TRBD1
TGTGCCACCAGCGATGGACAGTCCTCCTACAATGAGCAGTTCTTC | CATSDGQSSYNEQFF | TRBV24-1 | few | TRBJ2-1 | .
TGTGCCAGCAGTTTAGCGCAGGGTGTGGATGGCTACACCTTC | CASSLAQGVDGYTF | TRBV12-3/TRBV12-4 | . | TRBJ1-2 | .